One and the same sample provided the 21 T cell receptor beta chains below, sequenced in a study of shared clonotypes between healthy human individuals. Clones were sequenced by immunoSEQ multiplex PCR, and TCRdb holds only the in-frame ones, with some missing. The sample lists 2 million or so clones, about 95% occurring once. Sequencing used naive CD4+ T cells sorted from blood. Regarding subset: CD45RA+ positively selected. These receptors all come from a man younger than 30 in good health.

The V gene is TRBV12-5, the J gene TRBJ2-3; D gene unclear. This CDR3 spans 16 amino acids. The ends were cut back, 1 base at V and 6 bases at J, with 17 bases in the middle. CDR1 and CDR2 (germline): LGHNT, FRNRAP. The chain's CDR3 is CASGLGFDKVGDTQYF. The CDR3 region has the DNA TGTGCTAGTGGTTTGGGGTTTGACAAGGTGGGGGATACGCAGTATTTT.

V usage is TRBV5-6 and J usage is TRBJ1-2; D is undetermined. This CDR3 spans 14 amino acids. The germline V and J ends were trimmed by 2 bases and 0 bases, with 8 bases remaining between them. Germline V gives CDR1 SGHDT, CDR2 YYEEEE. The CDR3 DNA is TGTGCCAGCAGCTTAACGCTTACTAACTATGGCTACACCTTC. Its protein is CASSLTLTNYGYTF.

In nucleotides, the CDR3 is TGCGCCAGCAGCCTGACAGGGGGCAATCCCTACAATGAGCAGTTCTTC. Protein: CASSLTGGNPYNEQFF. The genes are TRBV5-1 and TRBJ2-1; 10 bases match TRBD1. The CDR3 covers 16 residues. J gave up 2 bases and V 4 bases, and 6 bases lay outside the gene matches. The V gene's germline CDR1 is SGHRS and CDR2 YFSETQ.

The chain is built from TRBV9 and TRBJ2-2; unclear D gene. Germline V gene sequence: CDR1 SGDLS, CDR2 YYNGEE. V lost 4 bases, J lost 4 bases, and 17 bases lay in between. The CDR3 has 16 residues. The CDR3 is CASSPRHTPGTGELFF. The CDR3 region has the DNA TGTGCCAGCAGCCCGAGACACACCCCGGGCACCGGGGAGCTGTTTTTT.

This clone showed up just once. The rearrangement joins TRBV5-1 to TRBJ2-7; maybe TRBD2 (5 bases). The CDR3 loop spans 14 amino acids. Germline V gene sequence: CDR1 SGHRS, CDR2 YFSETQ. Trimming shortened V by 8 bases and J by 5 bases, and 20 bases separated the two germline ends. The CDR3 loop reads CASRRGGVHHEQYF. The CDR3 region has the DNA TGCGCCAGTCGCCGGGGTGGGGTCCATCACGAGCAGTACTTC.

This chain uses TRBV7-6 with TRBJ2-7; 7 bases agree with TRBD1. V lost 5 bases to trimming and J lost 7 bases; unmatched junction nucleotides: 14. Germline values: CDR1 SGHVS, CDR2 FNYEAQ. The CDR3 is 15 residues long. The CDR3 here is CASSRMTGPSTEQYF. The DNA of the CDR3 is TGTGCCAGCAGCAGAATGACAGGGCCTTCCACGGAGCAGTACTTC.

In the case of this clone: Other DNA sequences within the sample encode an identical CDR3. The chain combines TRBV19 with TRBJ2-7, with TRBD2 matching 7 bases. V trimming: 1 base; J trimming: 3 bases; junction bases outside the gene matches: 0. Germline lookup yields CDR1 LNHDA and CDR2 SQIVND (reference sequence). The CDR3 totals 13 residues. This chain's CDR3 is CASSIGEGYEQYF. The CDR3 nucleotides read TGTGCCAGTAGTATAGGGGAGGGCTACGAGCAGTACTTC.

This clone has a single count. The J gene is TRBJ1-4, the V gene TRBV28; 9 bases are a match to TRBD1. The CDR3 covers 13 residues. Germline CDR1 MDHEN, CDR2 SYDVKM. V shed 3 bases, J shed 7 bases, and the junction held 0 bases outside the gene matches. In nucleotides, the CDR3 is TGTGCCAGCAGTTTGACAGGGGGTGAAAAACTGTTTTTT. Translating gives CASSLTGGEKLFF.

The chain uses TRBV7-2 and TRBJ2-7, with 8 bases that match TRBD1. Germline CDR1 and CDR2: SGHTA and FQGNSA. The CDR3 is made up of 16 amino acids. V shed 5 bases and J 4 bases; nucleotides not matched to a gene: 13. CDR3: CASSKPTGTGVYEQYF. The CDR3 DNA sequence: TGTGCCAGCAGCAAACCAACCGGGACAGGCGTGTACGAGCAGTACTTC.

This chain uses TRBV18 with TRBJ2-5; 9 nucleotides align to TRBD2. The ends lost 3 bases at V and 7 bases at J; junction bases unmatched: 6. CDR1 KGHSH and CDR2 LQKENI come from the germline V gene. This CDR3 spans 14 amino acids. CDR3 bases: TGTGCCAGCTCACCGGGACTAGCTTACGTGACCCAGTACTTC. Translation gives CASSPGLAYVTQYF.

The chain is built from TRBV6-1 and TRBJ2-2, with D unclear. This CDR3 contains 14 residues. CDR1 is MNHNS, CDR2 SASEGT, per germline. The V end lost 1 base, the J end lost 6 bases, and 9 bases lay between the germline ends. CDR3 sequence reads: CASSEGPQPGELFF. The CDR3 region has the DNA TGTGCCAGCAGTGAAGGCCCTCAACCCGGGGAGCTGTTTTTT.

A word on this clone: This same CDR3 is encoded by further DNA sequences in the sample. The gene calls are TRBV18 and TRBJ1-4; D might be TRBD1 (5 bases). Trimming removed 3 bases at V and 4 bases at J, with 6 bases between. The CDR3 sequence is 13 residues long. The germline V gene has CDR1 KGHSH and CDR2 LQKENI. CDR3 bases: TGTGCCAGCTCACCGGACATTAATGAAAAACTGTTTTTT. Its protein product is CASSPDINEKLFF.

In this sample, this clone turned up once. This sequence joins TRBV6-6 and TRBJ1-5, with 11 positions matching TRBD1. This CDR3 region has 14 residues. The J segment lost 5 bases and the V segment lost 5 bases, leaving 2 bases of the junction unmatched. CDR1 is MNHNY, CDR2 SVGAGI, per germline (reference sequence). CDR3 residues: CASSRTGGDQPQHF. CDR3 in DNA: TGTGCCAGCAGTCGGACAGGGGGCGATCAGCCCCAGCATTTT.

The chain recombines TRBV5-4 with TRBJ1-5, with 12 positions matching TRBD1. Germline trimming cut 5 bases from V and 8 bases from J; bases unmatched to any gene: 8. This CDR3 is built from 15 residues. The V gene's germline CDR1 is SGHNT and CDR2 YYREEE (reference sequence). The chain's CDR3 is CASSRGTGGSEPQHF. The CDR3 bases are TGTGCCAGCAGTCGCGGGACAGGGGGCTCTGAGCCCCAGCATTTT.

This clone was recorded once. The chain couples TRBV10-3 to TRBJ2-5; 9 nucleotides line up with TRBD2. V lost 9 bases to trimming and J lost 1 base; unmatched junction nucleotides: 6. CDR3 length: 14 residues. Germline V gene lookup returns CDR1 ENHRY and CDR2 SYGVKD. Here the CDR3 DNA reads TGTGCCATTATGGCTAGCGGGATCCAAGAGACCCAGTACTTC. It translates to CAIMASGIQETQYF.

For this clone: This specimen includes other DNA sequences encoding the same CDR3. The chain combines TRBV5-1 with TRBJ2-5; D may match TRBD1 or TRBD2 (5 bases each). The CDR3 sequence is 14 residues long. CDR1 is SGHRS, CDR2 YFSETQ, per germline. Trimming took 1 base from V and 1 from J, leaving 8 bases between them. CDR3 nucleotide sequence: TGCGCCAGCAGCTTGTCCGGGACCCAAGAGACCCAGTACTTC. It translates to CASSLSGTQETQYF. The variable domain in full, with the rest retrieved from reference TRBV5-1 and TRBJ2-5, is KAGVTQTPRYLIKTRGQQVTLSCSPISGHRSVSWYQQTPGQGLQFLFEYFSETQRNKGNFPGRFSGRQFSNSRSEMNVSTLELGDSALYLCASSLSGTQETQYFGPGTRLLVL.

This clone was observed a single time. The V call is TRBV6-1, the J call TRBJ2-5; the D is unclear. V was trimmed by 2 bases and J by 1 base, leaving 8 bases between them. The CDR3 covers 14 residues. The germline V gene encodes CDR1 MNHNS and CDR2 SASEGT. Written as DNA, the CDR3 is TGTGCCAGCAGTGAATTGGGCACCCAAGAGACCCAGTACTTC. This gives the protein CASSELGTQETQYF.

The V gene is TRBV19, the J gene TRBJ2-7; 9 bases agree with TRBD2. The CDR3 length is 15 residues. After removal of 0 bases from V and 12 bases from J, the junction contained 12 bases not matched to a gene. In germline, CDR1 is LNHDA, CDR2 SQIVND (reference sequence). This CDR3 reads CASSIEEGTSGRTYF. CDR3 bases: TGTGCCAGTAGTATAGAGGAGGGTACTAGCGGGCGGACGTACTTC.

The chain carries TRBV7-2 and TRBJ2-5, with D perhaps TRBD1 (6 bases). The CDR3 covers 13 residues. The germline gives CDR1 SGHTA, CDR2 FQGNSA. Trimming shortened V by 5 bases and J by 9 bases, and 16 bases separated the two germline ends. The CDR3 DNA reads TGTGCCAGCAGCACCTCTCCAGGGGTCCCCCAGTACTTC. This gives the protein CASSTSPGVPQYF.

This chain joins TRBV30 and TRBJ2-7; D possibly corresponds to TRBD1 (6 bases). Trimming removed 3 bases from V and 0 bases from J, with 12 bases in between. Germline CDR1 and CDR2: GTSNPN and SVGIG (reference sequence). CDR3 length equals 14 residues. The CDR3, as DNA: TGTGCCTGGAGAAAAACAGGGTTCTCCTACGAGCAGTACTTC. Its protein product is CAWRKTGFSYEQYF.

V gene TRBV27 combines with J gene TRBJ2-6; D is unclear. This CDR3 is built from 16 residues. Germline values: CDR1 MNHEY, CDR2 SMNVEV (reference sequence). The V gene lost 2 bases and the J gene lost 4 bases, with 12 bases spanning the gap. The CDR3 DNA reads TGTGCCAGCAGTTTAGCCAGCTTCTTCGGGGCCAACGTCCTGACTTTC. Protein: CASSLASFFGANVLTF.